The 2 T cell receptor beta chains listed next were all sequenced from one sample in a study of technical replicates of blood from a few donors. The repertoire was sequenced with immunoSEQ multiplex PCR; TCRdb's copy has only in-frame clones and lacks some. Of 80,000 to 95,000 clones in the sample, 90% to 96% were seen once. The specimen was T cells isolated from PBMCs. These receptors were obtained from a human donor in good health.

The chain has TRBV27 and TRBJ2-7; TRBD1 matches at 7 bases. The CDR3 has 14 amino acids. V lost 3 bases, J lost 3 bases, and 5 bases stayed unmatched. Germline V gene lookup returns CDR1 MNHEY and CDR2 SMNVEV (reference sequence). The CDR3 sequence is CASSFKGASYEQYF. CDR3 nucleotides: TGTGCCAGCAGTTTTAAGGGGGCGAGCTACGAGCAGTACTTC.

This clone was seen once. V and J are TRBV4-3 and TRBJ1-3, with a weak D call TRBD1 (5 bases). Deletions cut 5 bases from V and 3 bases from J, with 14 bases between. CDR1 and CDR2 (germline): LGHNA, YSLEER. The CDR3 consists of 15 residues. CDR3 protein: CASSTDRSIGNTIYF. For the CDR3, the DNA is TGCGCCAGCAGCACTGACAGAAGCATTGGAAACACCATATATTTT.